A single sample is the source of the 10 T cell receptor beta chains below, sequenced in a study of blood T cell repertoires in COVID-19. TCRdb keeps only in-frame clones here, not all; method: immunoSEQ multiplex PCR. The table lists more than 95,000 clones, roughly 90% of them singletons. The material sequenced was peripheral blood. Receptor source: a woman in her sixties or seventies with acute or convalescent COVID-19.

This clone has just a few counts. The V and J genes are TRBV6-6 and TRBJ2-1; D unresolved. This CDR3 has 15 amino acids. Germline CDR1 is MNHNY and CDR2 is SVGAGI (reference sequence). Trimming removed 5 bases at V and 0 bases at J, with 11 bases between. Written as DNA, the CDR3 is TGTGCCAGCAGTCTGGAGCTAAGCTCCTACAATGAGCAGTTCTTC. Protein product: CASSLELSSYNEQFF.

This sequence joins TRBV6-2 or TRBV6-3 and TRBJ1-2; D gene uncertain. Germline lookup yields CDR1 MNHEY and CDR2 SVGEGT. The CDR3 has 15 residues. V was shortened by 5 bases and J by 2 bases, with 15 bases between the two germline ends. CDR3 sequence reads: CASSRPPSTNYGYTF. The DNA for the CDR3 is TGTGCCAGCAGTCGCCCCCCCAGTACCAACTATGGCTACACCTTC.

The rearrangement uses TRBV15 and TRBJ1-5; 9 bases map to TRBD1. The CDR3 is made up of 15 amino acids. V was pared by 6 bases and J by 1 base, with 4 bases of the junction left unmatched. Germline V gene lookup returns CDR1 LNHNV and CDR2 YYDKDF (reference sequence). CDR3 nucleotides: TGTGCCACCAGTTGGGACAGGGTAAGCAATCAGCCCCAGCATTTT. This translates into CATSWDRVSNQPQHF.

V gene TRBV24-1 combines with J gene TRBJ2-2, with TRBD1 matching 7 bases. After removal of 5 bases from V and 4 bases from J, the junction contained 3 bases not matched to a gene. CDR3 length: 14 residues. In germline, CDR1 is KGHDR, CDR2 SFDVKD. The CDR3 DNA follows: TGTGCCACCAGTGTGACAGGGAGCACCGGGGAGCTGTTTTTT. Translating it yields CATSVTGSTGELFF.

The chain employs TRBV9 and TRBJ2-3, with D possibly being TRBD1 (6 bases). Trimming took off 4 bases at V and 2 bases at J, with 14 bases between the two ends. This CDR3 has 15 residues. Germline-derived CDR1 and CDR2 are SGDLS and YYNGEE. The CDR3 DNA sequence: TGTGCCAGCAGCAGAGGGACAATCAACACAGATACGCAGTATTTT. This sequence encodes CASSRGTINTDTQYF.

The V gene is TRBV30, the J gene TRBJ2-1; TRBD2 matches at 7 bases. The CDR3 has 17 residues. V shed 1 base, J shed 0 bases, and the junction held 9 bases outside the gene matches. Germline CDR1 reads GTSNPN; CDR2 reads SVGIG (reference sequence). The CDR3 nucleotides are TGTGCCTGGAGTGGCTCTAGCGGCCCAAGCTCCTACAATGAGCAGTTCTTC. As protein: CAWSGSSGPSSYNEQFF.

The genes are TRBV12-3 or TRBV12-4 and TRBJ1-2; tentative D call: TRBD1 (6 bases). The V end was cut by 6 bases, the J end by 8 bases, with 13 bases between. CDR3 length: 12 residues. CDR3 sequence (DNA): TGTGCCAGCAGCGTCCTTAGGGGGGGCTACACCTTC. It encodes CASSVLRGGYTF.

The rearrangement joins TRBV6-5 to TRBJ2-1; D perhaps matches TRBD2 (6 bases). V was clipped by 0 bases and J by 0 bases, with 9 bases between them. This CDR3 region has 16 residues. Germline CDR1 and CDR2: MNHEY and SVGAGI. The CDR3 region has the DNA TGTGCCAGCAGTTACTCGGGAGGCAGCTCCTACAATGAGCAGTTCTTC. Its translation: CASSYSGGSSYNEQFF.

CDR3 loop: CASSYSGNTGELFF. CDR3 bases: TGTGCCAGCAGTTACTCCGGGAACACCGGGGAGCTGTTTTTT. V is TRBV6-5 and J is TRBJ2-2, with D unclear. CDR3 length equals 14 residues. Trimming shortened V by 0 bases and J by 1 base, and 3 bases separated the two germline ends. Germline V gene lookup returns CDR1 MNHEY and CDR2 SVGAGI.

This rearrangement joins TRBV7-8 to TRBJ2-7; tentatively, D is TRBD1 (6 bases). CDR1 and CDR2 from the germline V gene are SGHVS and FQNEAQ. V gave up 1 base and J gave up 4 bases, with 11 bases separating them. There are 14 residues in the CDR3. Here the CDR3 DNA reads TGTGCCAGCAGCTTAGGCTGGACAGCTTACGAGCAGTACTTC. Encoded protein: CASSLGWTAYEQYF.